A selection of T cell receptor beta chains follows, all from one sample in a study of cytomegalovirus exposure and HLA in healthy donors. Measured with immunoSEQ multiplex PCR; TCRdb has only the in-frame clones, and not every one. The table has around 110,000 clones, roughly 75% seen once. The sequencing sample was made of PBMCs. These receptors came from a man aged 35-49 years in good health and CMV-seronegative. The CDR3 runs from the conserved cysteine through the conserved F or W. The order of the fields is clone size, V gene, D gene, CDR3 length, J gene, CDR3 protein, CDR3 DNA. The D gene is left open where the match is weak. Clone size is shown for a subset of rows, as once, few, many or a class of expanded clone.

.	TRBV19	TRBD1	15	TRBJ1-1	CASRSGTGMRTEAFF	TGTGCCAGTAGATCCGGGACAGGAATGAGAACTGAAGCTTTCTTT
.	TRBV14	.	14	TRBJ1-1	CASSQDLWNTEAFF	TGTGCCAGCAGCCAAGATCTTTGGAACACTGAAGCTTTCTTT
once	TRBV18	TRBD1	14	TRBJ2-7	CASSPDRGTYEQYF	TGTGCCAGCTCACCGGACAGGGGCACCTACGAGCAGTACTTC
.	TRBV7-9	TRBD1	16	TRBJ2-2	CASSGYRGANTGELFF	TGTGCCAGCAGCGGATACAGGGGCGCGAACACCGGGGAGCTGTTTTTT
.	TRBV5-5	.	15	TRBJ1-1	CASSLSTVTNTEAFF	TGTGCCAGCAGCCTGTCGACAGTGACGAACACTGAAGCTTTCTTT
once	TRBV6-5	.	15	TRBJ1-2	CASSPYREGGYGYTF	TGTGCCAGCAGTCCCTACAGGGAAGGCGGCTATGGCTACACCTTC
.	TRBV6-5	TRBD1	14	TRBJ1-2	CASSGGRTGFGYTF	TGTGCCAGCAGTGGGGGGCGGACAGGGTTTGGCTACACCTTC
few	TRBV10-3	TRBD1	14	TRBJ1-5	CAIGGGTGIQPQHF	TGTGCCATCGGTGGGGGGACAGGGATTCAGCCCCAGCATTTT
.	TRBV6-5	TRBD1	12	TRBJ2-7	CASSEGAGEQYF	TGTGCCAGCAGTGAGGGGGCTGGGGAGCAGTACTTC
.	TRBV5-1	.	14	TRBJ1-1	CASSSTGGNTEAFF	TGCGCCAGCAGCAGTACAGGCGGGAACACTGAAGCTTTCTTT
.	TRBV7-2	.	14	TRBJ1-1	CASSLWGPNTEAFF	TGTGCCAGCAGCTTATGGGGGCCGAACACTGAAGCTTTCTTT
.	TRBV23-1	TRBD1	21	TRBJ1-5	CASSLLTEPGHETGQGQPQHF	TGCGCCAGCAGTCTTCTAACCGAACCCGGCCATGAGACAGGGCAGGGTCAGCCCCAGCATTTT
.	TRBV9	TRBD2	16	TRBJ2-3	CASSDLAGGYPDTQYF	TGTGCCAGCAGCGATTTAGCGGGGGGGTACCCAGATACGCAGTATTTT
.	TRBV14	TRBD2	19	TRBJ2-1	CASSPRHLRAGGSYNEQFF	TGTGCCAGCAGCCCGCGTCATCTTCGAGCGGGGGGATCCTACAATGAGCAGTTCTTC
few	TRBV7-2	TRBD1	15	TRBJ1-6	CASSSRTGWGSPLHF	TGTGCCAGCAGCTCGAGGACAGGGTGGGGCTCACCCCTCCACTTT
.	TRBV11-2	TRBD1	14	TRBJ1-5	CASSQTGDNQPQHF	TGTGCCAGCAGTCAAACAGGGGACAATCAGCCCCAGCATTTT
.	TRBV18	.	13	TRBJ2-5	CASSPGQQETQYF	TGTGCCAGCTCACCAGGACAGCAAGAGACCCAGTACTTC
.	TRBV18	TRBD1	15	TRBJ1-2	CASSPGSGGEYGYTF	TGTGCCAGCTCACCAGGGTCAGGGGGTGAATATGGCTACACCTTC
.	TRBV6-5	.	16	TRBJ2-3	CASSYGGHRQPDTQYF	TGTGCCAGCAGTTACGGGGGCCACCGCCAACCAGATACGCAGTATTTT
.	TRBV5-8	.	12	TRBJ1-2	CASSLIAGGYTF	TGTGCCAGCAGCTTGATTGCAGGAGGCTACACCTTC
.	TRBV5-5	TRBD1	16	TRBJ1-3	CASSFQQGGSGNTIYF	TGTGCCAGCAGCTTCCAACAGGGGGGCTCTGGAAACACCATATATTTT
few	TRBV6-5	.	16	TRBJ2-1	CASSYSGSSYLDEQFF	TGTGCCAGCAGTTACTCCGGCTCTAGCTACCTCGATGAGCAGTTCTTC
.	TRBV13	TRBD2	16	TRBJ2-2	CASSWGLAVNTGELFF	TGTGCCAGCAGCTGGGGACTAGCCGTGAACACCGGGGAGCTGTTTTTT
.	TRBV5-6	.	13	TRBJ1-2	CASSRQGGYGYTF	TGTGCCAGCAGCCGCCAGGGTGGCTATGGCTACACCTTC
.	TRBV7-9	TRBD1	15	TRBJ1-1	CASSLAGGLGTEAFF	TGTGCCAGCAGCTTAGCAGGGGGCCTGGGCACTGAAGCTTTCTTT
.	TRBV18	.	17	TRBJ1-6	CASSPEALATYNSPLHF	TGTGCCAGCTCACCTGAGGCACTAGCCACCTATAATTCACCCCTCCACTTT
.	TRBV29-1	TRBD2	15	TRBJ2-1	CSVLTSGSSYNEQFF	TGCAGCGTCCTGACTAGCGGAAGCTCCTACAATGAGCAGTTCTTC
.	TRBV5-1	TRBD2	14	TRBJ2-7	CASSLGGGYDEQYF	TGCGCCAGCAGCTTGGGCGGGGGTTACGACGAGCAGTACTTC
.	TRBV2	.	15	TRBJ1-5	CASVWGGGSNQPQHF	TGTGCCAGCGTGTGGGGAGGCGGGAGCAATCAGCCCCAGCATTTT
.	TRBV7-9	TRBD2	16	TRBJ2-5	CASSTDPLSGGETQYF	TGTGCCAGCAGCACAGACCCCCTTAGCGGGGGGGAGACCCAGTACTTC
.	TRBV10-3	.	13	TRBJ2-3	CAISPGVTDTQYF	TGTGCCATCAGCCCAGGGGTCACAGATACGCAGTATTTT